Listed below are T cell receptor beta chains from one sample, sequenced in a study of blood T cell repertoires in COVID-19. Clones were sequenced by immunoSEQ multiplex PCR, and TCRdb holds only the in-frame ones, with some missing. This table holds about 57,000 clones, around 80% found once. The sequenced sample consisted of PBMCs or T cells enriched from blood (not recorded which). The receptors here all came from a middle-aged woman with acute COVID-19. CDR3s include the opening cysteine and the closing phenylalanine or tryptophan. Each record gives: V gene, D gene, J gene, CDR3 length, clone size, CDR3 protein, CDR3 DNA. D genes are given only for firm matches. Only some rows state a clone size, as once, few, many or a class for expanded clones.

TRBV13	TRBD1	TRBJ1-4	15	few	CASSSDRDTNEKLFF	TGTGCCAGCAGCTCTGACAGGGACACTAATGAAAAACTGTTTTTT
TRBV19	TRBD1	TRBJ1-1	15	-	CATTGDRQGDTEAFF	TGTGCCACCACGGGGGACCGACAGGGCGATACTGAAGCTTTCTTT
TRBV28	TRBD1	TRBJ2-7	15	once	CASRKPGQGAFEQYF	TGTGCCAGCAGAAAACCGGGACAGGGGGCTTTCGAGCAGTACTTC
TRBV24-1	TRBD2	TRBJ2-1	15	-	CATSAPLRGVNEQFF	TGTGCCACCAGTGCCCCCCTGCGGGGGGTGAATGAGCAGTTCTTC
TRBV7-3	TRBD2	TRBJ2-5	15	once	CASSLLAGGLATQYF	TGTGCCAGCAGCCTACTAGCGGGAGGGTTAGCGACCCAGTACTTC
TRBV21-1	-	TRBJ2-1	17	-	CASSIPKGLAVNNEQFF	TGTGCCAGCAGCATCCCAAAGGGACTAGCGGTAAACAATGAGCAGTTCTTC
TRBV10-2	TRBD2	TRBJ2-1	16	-	CASSESRLAGLEEQFF	TGCGCCAGCAGTGAGTCGAGACTAGCGGGATTGGAGGAGCAGTTCTTC
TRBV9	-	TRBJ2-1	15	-	CASSATGDPYNEQFF	TGTGCCAGCAGCGCAACGGGAGATCCCTACAATGAGCAGTTCTTC
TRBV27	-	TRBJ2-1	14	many	CASEGGDSPNEQFF	TGTGCCAGTGAAGGCGGGGACTCGCCCAATGAGCAGTTCTTC
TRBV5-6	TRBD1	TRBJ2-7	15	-	CASSFGTAPSYEQYF	TGTGCCAGCAGCTTTGGGACAGCCCCCTCCTACGAGCAGTACTTC
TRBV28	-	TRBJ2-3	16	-	CASSLRQGYNTDTQYF	TGTGCCAGCAGTTTACGGCAGGGCTATAACACAGATACGCAGTATTTT
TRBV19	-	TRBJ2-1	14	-	CASSIDRQQSEQFF	TGTGCCAGTAGTATAGATAGACAGCAGAGTGAGCAGTTCTTC
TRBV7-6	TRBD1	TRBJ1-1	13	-	CASSPRQGGEAFF	TGTGCCAGCAGTCCTCGACAGGGGGGTGAAGCTTTCTTT
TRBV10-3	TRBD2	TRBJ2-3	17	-	CAITVGLAGGPVDTQYF	TGTGCCATCACCGTGGGACTAGCGGGAGGGCCGGTAGATACGCAGTATTTT
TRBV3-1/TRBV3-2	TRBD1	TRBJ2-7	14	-	CASSQRGQIYEQYF	TGTGCCAGCAGCCAAAGGGGACAGATATACGAGCAGTACTTC
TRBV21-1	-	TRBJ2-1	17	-	CASNIPTSGGFYNEQFF	TGTGCCAGCAACATACCGACTAGCGGGGGGTTCTACAATGAGCAGTTCTTC
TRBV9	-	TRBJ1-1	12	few	CASRRVGREAFF	TGTGCCAGCAGAAGGGTGGGGCGGGAAGCTTTCTTT
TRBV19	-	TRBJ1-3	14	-	CASSIDPSGGTIYF	TGTGCCAGTAGTATAGACCCGTCGGGAGGCACCATATATTTT
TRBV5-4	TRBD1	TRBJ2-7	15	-	CASRAGTGASYEQYF	TGTGCCAGCAGGGCCGGGACAGGGGCCTCCTACGAGCAGTACTTC
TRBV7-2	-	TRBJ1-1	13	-	CASSYRRDTEAFF	TGTGCCAGCAGCTATAGACGGGACACTGAAGCTTTCTTT